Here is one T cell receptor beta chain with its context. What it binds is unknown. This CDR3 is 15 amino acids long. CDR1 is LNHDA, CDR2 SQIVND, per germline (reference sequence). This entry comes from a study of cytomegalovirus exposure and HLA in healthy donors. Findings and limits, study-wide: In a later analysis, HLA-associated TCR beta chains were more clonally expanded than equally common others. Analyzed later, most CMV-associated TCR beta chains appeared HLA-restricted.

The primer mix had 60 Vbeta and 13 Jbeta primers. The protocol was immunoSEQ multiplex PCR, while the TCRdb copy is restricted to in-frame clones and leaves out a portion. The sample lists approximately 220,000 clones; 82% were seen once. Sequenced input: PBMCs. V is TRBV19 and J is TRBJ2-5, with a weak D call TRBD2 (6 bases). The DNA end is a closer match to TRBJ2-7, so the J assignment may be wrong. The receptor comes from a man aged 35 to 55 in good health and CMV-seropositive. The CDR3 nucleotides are TGTGCCAGTAGTATGGCCGGGCGGGATGGCTACGAGCAGTACTTC. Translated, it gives CASSMAGRDGYEQYF.